The subject of this entry is one T cell receptor (beta chain). The CDR3 contains 15 residues. Germline CDR1 reads PRHDT; CDR2 reads FYEKMQ (reference sequence). Each TCR library consumed 3,000 to 4,500 ng of total RNA. With the 5' RACE reads reprocessed, TCRdb shows one record per CDR3 protein and no DNA. The sample has 40,000 to 45,000 distinct CDR3 sequences. This specimen belongs to a study of monozygotic twins with inflammatory bowel disease. The chain carries TRBV13 and TRBJ2-7; checking the TCRdb D call of TRBD2 is not possible without DNA. This TCR was recovered from a human donor with ulcerative colitis or Crohn's disease, or a healthy co-twin of an affected twin (not recorded which). Sequenced input: blood. This CDR3 reads CASSSPREGTYEQYF. The full variable domain, in which reference TRBV13 and TRBJ2-7 provide the parts outside the CDR3, is AAGVIQSPRHLIKEKRETATLKCYPIPRHDTVYWYQQGPGQDPQFLISFYEKMQSDKGSIPDRFSAQQFSDYHSELNMSSLELGDSALYFCASSSPREGTYEQYFGPGTRLTVT.